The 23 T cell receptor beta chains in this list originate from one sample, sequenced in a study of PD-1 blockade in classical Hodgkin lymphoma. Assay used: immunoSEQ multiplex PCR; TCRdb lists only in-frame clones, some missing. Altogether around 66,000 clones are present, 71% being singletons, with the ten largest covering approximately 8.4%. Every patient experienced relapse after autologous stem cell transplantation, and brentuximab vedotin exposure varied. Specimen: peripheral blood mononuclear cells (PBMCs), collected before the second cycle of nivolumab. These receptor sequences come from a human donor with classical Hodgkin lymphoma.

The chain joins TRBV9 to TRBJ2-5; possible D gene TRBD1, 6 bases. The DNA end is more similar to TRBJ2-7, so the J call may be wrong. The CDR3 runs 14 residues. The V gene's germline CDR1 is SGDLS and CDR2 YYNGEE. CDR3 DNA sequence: TGTGCCAGCACCGTTGGGGACAACTACTACGAGCAGTACTTC. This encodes CASTVGDNYYEQYF.

The CDR3 loop reads CASSLGGTGLSGANVLTF. DNA for the CDR3: TGTGCCAGCAGCTTGGGTGGGACAGGGCTCTCTGGGGCCAACGTCCTGACTTTC. The rearrangement uses TRBV11-3 and TRBJ2-6, with 9 bases identical to TRBD1. Trimming at V came to 3 bases and at J to 0 bases, leaving 6 bases not matched to a gene. From germline, CDR1 is SGHNT and CDR2 YENEEA. CDR3 size: 18 residues.

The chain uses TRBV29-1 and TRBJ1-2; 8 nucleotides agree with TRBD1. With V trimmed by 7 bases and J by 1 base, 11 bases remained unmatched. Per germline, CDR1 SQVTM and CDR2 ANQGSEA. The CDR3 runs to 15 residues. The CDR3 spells CSAPGTDRDNYGYTF. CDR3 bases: TGCAGCGCTCCCGGAACGGACAGGGATAACTATGGCTACACCTTC. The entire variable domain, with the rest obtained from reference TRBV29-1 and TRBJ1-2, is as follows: SAVISQKPSRDICQRGTSLTIQCQVDSQVTMMFWYRQQPGQSLTLIATANQGSEATYESGFVIDKFPISRPNLTFSTLTVSNMSPEDSSIYLCSAPGTDRDNYGYTFGSGTRLTVV.

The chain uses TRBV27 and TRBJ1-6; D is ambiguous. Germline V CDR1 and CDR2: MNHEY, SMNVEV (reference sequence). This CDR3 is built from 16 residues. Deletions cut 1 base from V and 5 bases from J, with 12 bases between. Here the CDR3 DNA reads TGTGCCAGCAGTTTATGGGGAATCCAAGATAATTCACCCCTCCACTTT. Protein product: CASSLWGIQDNSPLHF.

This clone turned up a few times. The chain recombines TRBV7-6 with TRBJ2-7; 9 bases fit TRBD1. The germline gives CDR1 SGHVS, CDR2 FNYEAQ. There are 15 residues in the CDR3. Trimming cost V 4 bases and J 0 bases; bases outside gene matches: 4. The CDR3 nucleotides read TGTGCCAGCAGCTCCGGACAGGGGATCTCCTACGAGCAGTACTTC. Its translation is CASSSGQGISYEQYF. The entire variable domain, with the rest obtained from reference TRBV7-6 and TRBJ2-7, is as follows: GAGVSQSPRYKVTKRGQDVALRCDPISGHVSLYWYRQALGQGPEFLTYFNYEAQQDKSGLPNDRFSAERPEGSISTLTIQRTEQRDSAMYRCASSSGQGISYEQYFGPGTRLTVT.

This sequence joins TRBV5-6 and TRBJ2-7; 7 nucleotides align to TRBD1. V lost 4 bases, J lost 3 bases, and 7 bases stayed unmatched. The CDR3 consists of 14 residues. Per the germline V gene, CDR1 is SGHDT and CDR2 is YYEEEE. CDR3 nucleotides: TGTGCCAGCAGCAGGACAGGCCGACACTACGAGCAGTACTTC. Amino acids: CASSRTGRHYEQYF.

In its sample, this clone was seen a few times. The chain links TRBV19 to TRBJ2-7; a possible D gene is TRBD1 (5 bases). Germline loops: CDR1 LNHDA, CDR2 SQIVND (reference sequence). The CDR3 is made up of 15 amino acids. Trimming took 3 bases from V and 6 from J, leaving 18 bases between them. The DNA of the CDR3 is TGTGCCAGTAGTATTTTCGGCAGGGTGGGTGGCGAGCAGTACTTC. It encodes CASSIFGRVGGEQYF. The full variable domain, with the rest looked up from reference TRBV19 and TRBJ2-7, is DGGITQSPKYLFRKEGQNVTLSCEQNLNHDAMYWYRQDPGQGLRLIYYSQIVNDFQKGDIAEGYSVSREKKESFPLTVTSAQKNPTAFYLCASSIFGRVGGEQYFGPGTRLTVT.

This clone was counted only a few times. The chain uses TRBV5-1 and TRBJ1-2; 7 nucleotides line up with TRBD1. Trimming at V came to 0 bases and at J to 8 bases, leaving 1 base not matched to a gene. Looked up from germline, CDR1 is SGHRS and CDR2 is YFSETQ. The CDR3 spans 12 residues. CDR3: CASSLEGGGYTF. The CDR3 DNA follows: TGCGCCAGCAGCTTGGAAGGGGGCGGCTACACCTTC.

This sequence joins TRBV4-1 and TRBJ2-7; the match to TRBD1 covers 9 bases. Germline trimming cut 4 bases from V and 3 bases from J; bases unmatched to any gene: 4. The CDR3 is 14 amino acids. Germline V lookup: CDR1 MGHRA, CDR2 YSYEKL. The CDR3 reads CASSPDRGDYEQYF. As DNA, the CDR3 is TGCGCCAGCAGCCCCGACAGGGGGGACTACGAGCAGTACTTC.

CDR3: CASSLSTGAEYEQYF. DNA of the CDR3: TGTGCCAGCAGTTTGTCCACAGGGGCCGAGTACGAGCAGTACTTC. This sequence joins TRBV14 and TRBJ2-7, with 7 bases matching TRBD1. The CDR3 sequence is 15 residues long. V was pared by 6 bases and J by 4 bases, with 12 bases of the junction left unmatched. The germline gives CDR1 SGHDN, CDR2 FVKESK.

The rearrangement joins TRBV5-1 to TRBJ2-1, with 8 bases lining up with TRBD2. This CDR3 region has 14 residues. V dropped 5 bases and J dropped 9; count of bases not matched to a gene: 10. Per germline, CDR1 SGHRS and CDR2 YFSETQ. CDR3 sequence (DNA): TGCGCCAGCAGGGACGCGGGGGGCCTAGCTGAGCAGTTCTTC. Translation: CASRDAGGLAEQFF.

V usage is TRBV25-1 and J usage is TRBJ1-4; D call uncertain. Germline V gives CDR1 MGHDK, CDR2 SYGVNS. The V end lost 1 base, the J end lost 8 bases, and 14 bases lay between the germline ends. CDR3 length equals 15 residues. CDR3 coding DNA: TGTGCCAGCAGTGAATCTGGCACCACCTCCGAAAAACTGTTTTTT. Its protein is CASSESGTTSEKLFF.

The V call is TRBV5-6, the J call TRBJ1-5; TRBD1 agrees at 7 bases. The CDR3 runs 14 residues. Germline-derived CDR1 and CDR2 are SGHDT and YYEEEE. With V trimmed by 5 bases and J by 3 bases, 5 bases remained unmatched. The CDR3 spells CASSFRGFNQPQHF. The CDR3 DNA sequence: TGTGCCAGCAGTTTCAGGGGGTTCAATCAGCCCCAGCATTTT.

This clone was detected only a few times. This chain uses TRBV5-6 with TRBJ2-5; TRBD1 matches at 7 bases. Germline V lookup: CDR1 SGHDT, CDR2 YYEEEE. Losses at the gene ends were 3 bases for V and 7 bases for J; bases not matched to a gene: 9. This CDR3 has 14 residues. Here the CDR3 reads CASSSLQGVGTQYF. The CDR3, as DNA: TGTGCCAGCAGCTCCCTCCAGGGGGTCGGGACCCAGTACTTC.

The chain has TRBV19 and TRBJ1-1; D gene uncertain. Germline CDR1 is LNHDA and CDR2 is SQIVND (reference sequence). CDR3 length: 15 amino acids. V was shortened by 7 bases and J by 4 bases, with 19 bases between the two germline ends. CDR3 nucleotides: TGTGCCAGTACCCCTCTACTTTCTGGCGCCACTGAAGCTTTCTTT. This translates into CASTPLLSGATEAFF. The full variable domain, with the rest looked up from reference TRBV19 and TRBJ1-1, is DGGITQSPKYLFRKEGQNVTLSCEQNLNHDAMYWYRQDPGQGLRLIYYSQIVNDFQKGDIAEGYSVSREKKESFPLTVTSAQKNPTAFYLCASTPLLSGATEAFFGQGTRLTVV.

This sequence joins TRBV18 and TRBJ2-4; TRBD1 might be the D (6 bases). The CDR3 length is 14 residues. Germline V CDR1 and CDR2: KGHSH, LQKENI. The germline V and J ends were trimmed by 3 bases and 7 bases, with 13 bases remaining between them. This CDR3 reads CASSPGTPTNIQYF. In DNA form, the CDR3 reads TGTGCCAGCTCACCTGGGACACCTACGAACATTCAGTACTTC.

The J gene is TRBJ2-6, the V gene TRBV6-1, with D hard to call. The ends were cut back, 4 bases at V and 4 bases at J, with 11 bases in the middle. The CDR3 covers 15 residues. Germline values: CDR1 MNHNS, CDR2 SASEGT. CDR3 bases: TGTGCCAGCAGTGCATGGACCTCCGGGGCCAACGTCCTGACTTTC. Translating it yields CASSAWTSGANVLTF.

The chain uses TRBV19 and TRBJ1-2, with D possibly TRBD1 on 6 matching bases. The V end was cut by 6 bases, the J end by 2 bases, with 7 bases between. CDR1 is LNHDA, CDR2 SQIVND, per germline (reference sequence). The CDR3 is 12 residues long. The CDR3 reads CASSGQNYGYTF. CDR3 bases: TGTGCCAGTAGCGGACAGAACTATGGCTACACCTTC.

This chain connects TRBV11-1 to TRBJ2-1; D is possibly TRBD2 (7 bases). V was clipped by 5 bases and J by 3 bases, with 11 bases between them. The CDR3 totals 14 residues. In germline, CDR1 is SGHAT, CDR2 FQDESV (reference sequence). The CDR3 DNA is TGTGCCAGCAGCGGGGAGGGGGACTACAATGAGCAGTTCTTC. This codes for CASSGEGDYNEQFF.

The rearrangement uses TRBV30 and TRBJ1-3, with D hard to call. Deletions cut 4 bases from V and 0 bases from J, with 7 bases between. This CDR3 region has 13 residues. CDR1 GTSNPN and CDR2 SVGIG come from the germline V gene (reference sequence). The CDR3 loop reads CAWTPGSGNTIYF. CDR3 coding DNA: TGTGCCTGGACGCCGGGCTCTGGAAACACCATATATTTT.

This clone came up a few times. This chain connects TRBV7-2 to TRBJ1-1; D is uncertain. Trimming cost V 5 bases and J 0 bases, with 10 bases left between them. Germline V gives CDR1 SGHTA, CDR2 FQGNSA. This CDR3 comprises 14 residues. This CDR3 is CASSLRDLNTEAFF. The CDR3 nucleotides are TGTGCCAGCAGCCTGAGGGATCTGAACACTGAAGCTTTCTTT.

The CDR3 protein is CASSSSDRGTEAFF. The CDR3 DNA follows: TGTGCCAGCAGCTCCTCGGACAGGGGCACTGAAGCTTTCTTT. The J gene is TRBJ1-1, the V gene TRBV7-6; 9 nucleotides match TRBD1. CDR1 is SGHVS, CDR2 FNYEAQ, per germline. V was pared by 4 bases and J by 4 bases, with 4 bases of the junction left unmatched. This CDR3 has 14 amino acids.

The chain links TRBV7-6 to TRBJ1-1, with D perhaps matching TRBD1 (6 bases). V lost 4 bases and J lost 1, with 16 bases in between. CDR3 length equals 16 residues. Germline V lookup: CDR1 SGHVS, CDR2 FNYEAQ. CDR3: CASSSTDRLKNTEAFF. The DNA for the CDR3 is TGTGCCAGCAGCTCCACTGACAGGTTAAAGAACACTGAAGCTTTCTTT.